This TCR beta chain derives from a study of technical replicates of blood from a handful of donors. This CDR3 is built from 16 residues. Trimming removed 1 base from V and 4 bases from J; junction bases left unmatched: 3. Germline V gives CDR1 SGHRS, CDR2 YFSETQ. Sequencing was performed with immunoSEQ multiplex PCR; in TCRdb, only in-frame clones are kept and a portion is missing. The data contain about 76,000 clones, 80% to 90% of them singletons. This chain links TRBV5-1 with TRBJ2-2; 11 bases line up with TRBD2. The TCR sequence derives from a human donor in good health. Some clones in this sample may be carry-over from other donors' samples. The sample was PBMCs. Here the CDR3 reads CASSLLAGGVTGELFF. The CDR3 DNA is TGCGCCAGCAGCTTGCTAGCGGGGGGTGTCACCGGGGAGCTGTTTTTT.